The 3 T cell receptor beta chains below come from one sample, sequenced in a study of blood T cells in healthy people across ages. Together with a sample-barcoded 5' primer, a J-beta primer mix was included in a second PCR lasting roughly 6 to 12 cycles. In TCRdb, the 5' RACE reads were re-called with MiXCR into one record per CDR3 protein. This sample has hundreds of thousands of distinct CDR3 sequences, with roughly 25% found just once. The same sample was also studied in work on T cells of mothers and their children.

Sequenced material: blood. These receptors originate from a boy under 18 in good health.

The V call is TRBV24-1, the J call TRBJ1-5; D unclear. Per germline, CDR1 KGHDR and CDR2 SFDVKD. V was cut by 7 bases and J by 5 bases, with 11 bases left in between. The CDR3 is 13 residues long. The CDR3 sequence: CATREGEHQPQHF. In DNA form, the CDR3 reads TGTGCCACCAGGGAGGGAGAGCATCAGCCCCAGCATTTT.

This clonotype was counted a few times. This chain connects TRBV9 to TRBJ2-6, with a tentative D call TRBD2 (6 bases). This CDR3 spans 18 amino acids. Trimming pared 0 bases from V and 0 bases from J, leaving 13 bases between. Germline V gene lookup returns CDR1 SGDLS and CDR2 YYNGEE. CDR3: CASSVATSPSSGANVLTF. The CDR3, as DNA: TGTGCCAGCAGCGTAGCTACTAGCCCGAGCTCTGGGGCCAACGTCCTGACTTTC.

The chain carries TRBV14 and TRBJ2-2; TRBD2 matches 9 bases. V shed 4 bases, J shed 7 bases, and the junction held 13 bases outside the gene matches. Germline-derived CDR1 and CDR2 are SGHDN and FVKESK. This CDR3 is 17 amino acids long. CDR3 bases: TGTGCCAGCAGCCGACCGCTAGCGGGGAGGCCGGTCGGGGAGCTGTTTTTT. This gives the protein CASSRPLAGRPVGELFF.